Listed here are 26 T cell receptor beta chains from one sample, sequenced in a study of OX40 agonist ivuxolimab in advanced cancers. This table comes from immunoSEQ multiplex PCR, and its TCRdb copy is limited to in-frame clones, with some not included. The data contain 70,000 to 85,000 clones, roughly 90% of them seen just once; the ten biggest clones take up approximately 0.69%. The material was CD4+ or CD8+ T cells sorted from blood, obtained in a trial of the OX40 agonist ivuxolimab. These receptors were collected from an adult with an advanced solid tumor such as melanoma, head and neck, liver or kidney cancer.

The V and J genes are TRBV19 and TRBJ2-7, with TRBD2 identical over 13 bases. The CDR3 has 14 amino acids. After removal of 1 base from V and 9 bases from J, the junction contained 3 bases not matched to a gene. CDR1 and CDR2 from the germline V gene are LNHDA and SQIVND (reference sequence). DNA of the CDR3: TGTGCCAGTAGTATAGGGACTAGCGGGAGCCCGCAGTACTTC. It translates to CASSIGTSGSPQYF.

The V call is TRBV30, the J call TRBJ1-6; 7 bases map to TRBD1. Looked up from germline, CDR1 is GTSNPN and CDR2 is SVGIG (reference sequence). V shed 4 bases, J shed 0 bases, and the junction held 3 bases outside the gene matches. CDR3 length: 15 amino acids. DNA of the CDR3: TGTGCCTGGAAGACAGGGAGCTCCTATAATTCACCCCTCCACTTT. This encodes CAWKTGSSYNSPLHF. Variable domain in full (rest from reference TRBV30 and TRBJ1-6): SQTIHQWPATLVQPVGSPLSLECTVEGTSNPNLYWYRQAAGRGLQLLFYSVGIGQISSEVPQNLSASRPQDRQFILSSKKLLLSDSGFYLCAWKTGSSYNSPLHFGNGTRLTVT.

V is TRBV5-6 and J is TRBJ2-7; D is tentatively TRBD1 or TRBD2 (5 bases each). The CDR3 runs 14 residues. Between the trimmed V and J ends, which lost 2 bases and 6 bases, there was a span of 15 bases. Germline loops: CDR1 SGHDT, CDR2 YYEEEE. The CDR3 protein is CASSLGTASREQYF. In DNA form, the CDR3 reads TGTGCCAGCAGCTTAGGGACGGCCTCTCGCGAGCAGTACTTC.

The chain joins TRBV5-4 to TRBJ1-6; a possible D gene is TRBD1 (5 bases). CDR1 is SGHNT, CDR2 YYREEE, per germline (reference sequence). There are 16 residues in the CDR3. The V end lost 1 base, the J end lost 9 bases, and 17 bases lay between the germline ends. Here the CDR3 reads CASSLPRLVGTSPLHF. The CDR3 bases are TGTGCCAGCAGCTTGCCTCGTCTAGTGGGGACTTCACCCCTCCACTTT.

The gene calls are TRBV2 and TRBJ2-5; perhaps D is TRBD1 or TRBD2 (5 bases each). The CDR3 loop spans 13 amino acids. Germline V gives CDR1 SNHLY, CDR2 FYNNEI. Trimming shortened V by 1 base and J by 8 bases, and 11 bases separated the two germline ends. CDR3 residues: CASSEGPGRTQYF. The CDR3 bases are TGTGCCAGCAGTGAAGGCCCAGGGAGAACCCAGTACTTC.

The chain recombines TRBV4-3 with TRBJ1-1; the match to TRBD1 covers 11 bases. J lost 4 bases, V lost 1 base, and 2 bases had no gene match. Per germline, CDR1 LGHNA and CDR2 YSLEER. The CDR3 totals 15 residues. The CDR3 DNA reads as TGCGCCAGCAGCCAAGGGGACAGGGGGAGCACTGAAGCTTTCTTT. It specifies CASSQGDRGSTEAFF.

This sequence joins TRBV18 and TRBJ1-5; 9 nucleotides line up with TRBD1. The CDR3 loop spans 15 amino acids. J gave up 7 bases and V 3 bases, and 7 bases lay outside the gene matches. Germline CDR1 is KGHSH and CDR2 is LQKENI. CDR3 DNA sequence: TGTGCCAGCTCACCGATCGGACAGGGGTACCAGCCCCAGCATTTT. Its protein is CASSPIGQGYQPQHF.

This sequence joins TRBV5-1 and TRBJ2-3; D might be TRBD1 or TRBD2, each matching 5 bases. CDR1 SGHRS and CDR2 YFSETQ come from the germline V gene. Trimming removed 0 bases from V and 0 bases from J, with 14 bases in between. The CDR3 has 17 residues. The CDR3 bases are TGCGCCAGCAGCTTGGCGTCCAGCGGACATAGCACAGATACGCAGTATTTT. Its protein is CASSLASSGHSTDTQYF.

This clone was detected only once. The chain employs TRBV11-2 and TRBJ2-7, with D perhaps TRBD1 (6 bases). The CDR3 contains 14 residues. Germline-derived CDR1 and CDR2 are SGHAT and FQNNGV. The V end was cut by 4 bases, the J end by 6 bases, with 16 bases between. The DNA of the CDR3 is TGTGCCAGCAGCTATACAGGGAGTAGAATCGAGCAGTACTTC. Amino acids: CASSYTGSRIEQYF.

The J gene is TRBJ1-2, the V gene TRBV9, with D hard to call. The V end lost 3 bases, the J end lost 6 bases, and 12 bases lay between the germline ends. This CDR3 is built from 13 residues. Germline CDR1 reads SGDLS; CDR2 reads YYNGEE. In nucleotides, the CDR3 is TGTGCCAGCAGCGAGGGTTCGGGAAATGGCTACACCTTC. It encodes CASSEGSGNGYTF.

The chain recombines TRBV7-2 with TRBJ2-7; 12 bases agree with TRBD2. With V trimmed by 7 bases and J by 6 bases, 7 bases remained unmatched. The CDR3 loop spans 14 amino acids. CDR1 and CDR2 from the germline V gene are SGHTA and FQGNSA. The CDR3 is CASTDRLAGVEQYF. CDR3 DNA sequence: TGTGCCAGCACCGATCGACTAGCGGGAGTCGAGCAGTACTTC.

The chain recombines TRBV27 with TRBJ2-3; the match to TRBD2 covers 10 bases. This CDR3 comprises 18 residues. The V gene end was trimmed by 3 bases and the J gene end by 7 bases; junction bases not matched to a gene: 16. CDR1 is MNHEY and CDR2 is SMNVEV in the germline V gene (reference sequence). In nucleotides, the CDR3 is TGTGCCAGCAGTTTTTCCGTCCTTCGAGCGGGAGGGCAGAATACGCAGTATTTT. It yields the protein CASSFSVLRAGGQNTQYF.

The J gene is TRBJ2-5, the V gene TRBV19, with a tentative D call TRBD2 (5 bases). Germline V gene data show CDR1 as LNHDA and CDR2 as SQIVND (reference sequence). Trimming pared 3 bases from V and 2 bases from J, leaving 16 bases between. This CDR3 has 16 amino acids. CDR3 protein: CASSMLGVAGQETQYF. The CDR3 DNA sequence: TGTGCCAGTAGTATGTTGGGCGTCGCGGGTCAAGAGACCCAGTACTTC.

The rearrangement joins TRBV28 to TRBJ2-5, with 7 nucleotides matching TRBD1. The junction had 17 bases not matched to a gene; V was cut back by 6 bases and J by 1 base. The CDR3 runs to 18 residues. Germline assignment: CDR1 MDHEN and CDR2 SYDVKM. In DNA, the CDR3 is TGTGCCAGCAGGGGAGCTAGACTGGCTGACAGGGTCCAAGAGACCCAGTACTTC. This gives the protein CASRGARLADRVQETQYF.

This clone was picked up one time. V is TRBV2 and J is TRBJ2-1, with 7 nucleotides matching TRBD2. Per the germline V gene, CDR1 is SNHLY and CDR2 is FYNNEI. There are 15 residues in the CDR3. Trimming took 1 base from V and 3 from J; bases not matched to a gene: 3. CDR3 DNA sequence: TGTGCCAGCAGTGAAGATGGCGGGAGCTACAATGAGCAGTTCTTC. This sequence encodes CASSEDGGSYNEQFF.

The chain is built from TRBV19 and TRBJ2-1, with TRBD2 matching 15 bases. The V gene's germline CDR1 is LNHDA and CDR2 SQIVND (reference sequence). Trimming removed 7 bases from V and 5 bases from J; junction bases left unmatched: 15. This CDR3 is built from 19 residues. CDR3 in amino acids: CASTQSGLAGGPGHNEQFF. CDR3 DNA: TGTGCCAGTACGCAGTCGGGACTAGCGGGAGGCCCTGGACACAATGAGCAGTTCTTC. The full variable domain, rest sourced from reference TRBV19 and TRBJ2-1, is DGGITQSPKYLFRKEGQNVTLSCEQNLNHDAMYWYRQDPGQGLRLIYYSQIVNDFQKGDIAEGYSVSREKKESFPLTVTSAQKNPTAFYLCASTQSGLAGGPGHNEQFFGPGTRLTVL.

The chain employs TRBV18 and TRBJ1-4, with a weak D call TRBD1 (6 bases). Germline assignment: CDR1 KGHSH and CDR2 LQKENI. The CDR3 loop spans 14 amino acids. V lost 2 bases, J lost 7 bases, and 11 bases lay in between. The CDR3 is CASSPLQGGEKLFF. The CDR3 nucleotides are TGTGCCAGCTCACCATTACAGGGTGGTGAAAAACTGTTTTTT.

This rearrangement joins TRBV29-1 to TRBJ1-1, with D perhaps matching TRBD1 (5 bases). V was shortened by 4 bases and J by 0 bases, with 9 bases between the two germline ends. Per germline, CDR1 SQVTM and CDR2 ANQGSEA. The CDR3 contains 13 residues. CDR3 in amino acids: CSVAGRLNTEAFF. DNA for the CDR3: TGCAGCGTTGCAGGGCGTTTGAACACTGAAGCTTTCTTT.

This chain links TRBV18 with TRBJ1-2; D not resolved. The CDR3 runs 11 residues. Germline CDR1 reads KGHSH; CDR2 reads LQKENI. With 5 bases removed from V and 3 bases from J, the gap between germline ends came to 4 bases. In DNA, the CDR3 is TGTGCCAGCTCAGGGTACTATGGCTACACCTTC. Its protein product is CASSGYYGYTF.

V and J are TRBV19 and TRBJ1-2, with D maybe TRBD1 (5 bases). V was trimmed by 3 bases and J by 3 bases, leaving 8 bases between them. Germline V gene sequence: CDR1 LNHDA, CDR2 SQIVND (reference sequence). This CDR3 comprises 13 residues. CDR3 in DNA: TGTGCCAGTAGTATGGACAACTACTATGGCTACACCTTC. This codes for CASSMDNYYGYTF.

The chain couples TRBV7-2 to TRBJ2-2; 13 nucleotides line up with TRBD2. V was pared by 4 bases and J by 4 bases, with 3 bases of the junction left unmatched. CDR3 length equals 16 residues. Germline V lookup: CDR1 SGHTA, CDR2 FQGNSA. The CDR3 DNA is TGTGCCAGCAGCTCGGGACTAGCGGGAACCACCGGGGAGCTGTTTTTT. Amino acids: CASSSGLAGTTGELFF.

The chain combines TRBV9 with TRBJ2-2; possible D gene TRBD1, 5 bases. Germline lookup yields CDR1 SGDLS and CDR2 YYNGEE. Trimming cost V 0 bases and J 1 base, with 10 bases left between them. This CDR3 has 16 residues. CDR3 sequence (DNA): TGTGCCAGCAGCGTAGTGGGGCAGGGGAACACCGGGGAGCTGTTTTTT. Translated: CASSVVGQGNTGELFF. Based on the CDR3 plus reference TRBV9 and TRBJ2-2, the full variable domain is DSGVTQTPKHLITATGQRVTLRCSPRSGDLSVYWYQQSLDQGLQFLIQYYNGEERAKGNILERFSAQQFPDLHSELNLSSLELGDSALYFCASSVVGQGNTGELFFGEGSRLTVL.

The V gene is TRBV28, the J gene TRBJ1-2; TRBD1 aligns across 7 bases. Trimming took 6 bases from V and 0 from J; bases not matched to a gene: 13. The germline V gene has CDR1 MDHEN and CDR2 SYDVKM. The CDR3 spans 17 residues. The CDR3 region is CASRSSRGIGANYGYTF. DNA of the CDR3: TGTGCCAGCAGGAGCTCCAGGGGGATAGGAGCTAACTATGGCTACACCTTC.

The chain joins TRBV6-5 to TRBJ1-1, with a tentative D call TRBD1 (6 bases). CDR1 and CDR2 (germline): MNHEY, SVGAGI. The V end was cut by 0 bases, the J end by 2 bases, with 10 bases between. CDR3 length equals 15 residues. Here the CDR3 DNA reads TGTGCCAGCAGTTACTCATGGACAGTTAACACTGAAGCTTTCTTT. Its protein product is CASSYSWTVNTEAFF.

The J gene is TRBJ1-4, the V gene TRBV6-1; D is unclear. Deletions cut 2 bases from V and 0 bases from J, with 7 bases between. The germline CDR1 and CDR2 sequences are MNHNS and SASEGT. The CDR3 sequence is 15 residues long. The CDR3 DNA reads TGTGCCAGCAGTGAAAGAGGTGCAACTAATGAAAAACTGTTTTTT. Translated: CASSERGATNEKLFF.

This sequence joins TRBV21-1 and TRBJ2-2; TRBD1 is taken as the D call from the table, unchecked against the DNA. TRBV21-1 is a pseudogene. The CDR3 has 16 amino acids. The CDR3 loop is CASREPYTGLTGELFF. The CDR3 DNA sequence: TGTGCCAGCAGGGAACCCTACACAGGCTTGACCGGGGAGCTGTTTTTT.